Presented here are 24 T cell receptor beta chains from one specimen sequenced in a study of T cell responses to AZD1222 COVID-19 vaccine. The protocol was immunoSEQ multiplex PCR, while the TCRdb copy is restricted to in-frame clones and leaves out a portion. The repertoire consists of under 200,000 clones, with 94% occurring once and the leading ten covering approximately 0.69%. Material: peripheral blood, obtained on day 0 of AZD1222 vaccination. The receptors originated from an adult in good health.

The chain combines TRBV11-3 with TRBJ2-2; D gene unclear. V was clipped by 5 bases and J by 7 bases, with 14 bases between them. Germline V gives CDR1 SGHNT, CDR2 YENEEA. There are 14 residues in the CDR3. Written as DNA, the CDR3 is TGTGCCAGCAGCCTACAGTCCTTTGGCGGGGAGCTGTTTTTT. Translation: CASSLQSFGGELFF.

J is TRBJ1-2 and V is TRBV5-1, with 7 bases matching TRBD1. Looked up from germline, CDR1 is SGHRS and CDR2 is YFSETQ. The V segment lost 4 bases and the J segment 5 bases; nucleotides outside the gene matches: 8. This CDR3 comprises 14 residues. CDR3 nucleotide sequence: TGCGCCAGCAGCACCGGGACAGAGCCTTATGGCTACACCTTC. Translation gives CASSTGTEPYGYTF. Drawing the rest from reference TRBV5-1 and TRBJ1-2, the complete variable domain is KAGVTQTPRYLIKTRGQQVTLSCSPISGHRSVSWYQQTPGQGLQFLFEYFSETQRNKGNFPGRFSGRQFSNSRSEMNVSTLELGDSALYLCASSTGTEPYGYTFGSGTRLTVV.

The genes are TRBV9 and TRBJ2-2; D might be TRBD2 (5 bases). Germline V CDR1 and CDR2: SGDLS, YYNGEE. This CDR3 is 17 amino acids long. Trimming pared 1 base from V and 7 bases from J, leaving 20 bases between. In DNA, the CDR3 is TGTGCCAGCAGCGTATCCCCCATAGGTAGCGCCGGCGGGGAGCTGTTTTTT. Translating it yields CASSVSPIGSAGGELFF.

V usage is TRBV3-1 (or the pseudogene TRBV3-2) and J usage is TRBJ1-2, with 7 nucleotides matching TRBD1. CDR1 LGHDT and CDR2 YNNKEL come from the germline V gene (reference sequence). The CDR3 consists of 14 residues. Germline trimming cut 4 bases from V and 6 bases from J; bases unmatched to any gene: 8. The CDR3 coding sequence is TGTGCCAGCAGCCTGCGACAGGGTCCGGATGGCTACACCTTC. Its protein is CASSLRQGPDGYTF.

The gene calls are TRBV19 and TRBJ2-3, with 8 bases identical to TRBD2. This CDR3 region has 13 residues. Germline CDR1 reads LNHDA; CDR2 reads SQIVND (reference sequence). The V and J ends lost 7 bases and 10 bases, in that order; junction bases with no gene match: 10. CDR3 sequence: CASISGSHQAQYF. CDR3 DNA: TGTGCCAGTATAAGCGGGAGCCACCAAGCGCAGTATTTT.

The rearrangement uses TRBV28 and TRBJ1-5, with D hard to call. V was shortened by 3 bases and J by 2 bases, with 11 bases between the two germline ends. Germline CDR1 reads MDHEN; CDR2 reads SYDVKM. The CDR3 sequence is 15 residues long. This chain's CDR3 is CASSFHAVGNQPQHF. CDR3 DNA sequence: TGTGCCAGCAGTTTCCACGCGGTTGGCAATCAGCCCCAGCATTTT.

The CDR3 coding sequence is TGTGCCTGGAGTCTTAACAGGGGAAGGAATGAGCAGTTCTTC. Its protein is CAWSLNRGRNEQFF. The chain recombines TRBV30 with TRBJ2-1; 7 positions match TRBD1. With 2 bases clipped from V and 7 bases from J, the junction kept 8 bases outside the gene matches. The CDR3 covers 14 residues. Germline V CDR1 and CDR2: GTSNPN, SVGIG (reference sequence).

V gene TRBV18 combines with J gene TRBJ1-1; D unclear. Germline V gene sequence: CDR1 KGHSH, CDR2 LQKENI. This CDR3 has 15 amino acids. V was clipped by 6 bases and J by 1 base, with 15 bases between them. The DNA for the CDR3 is TGTGCCAGCTCCTCGACCCCGGGCGGGAACACTGAAGCTTTCTTT. Amino acids: CASSSTPGGNTEAFF.

This rearrangement joins TRBV30 to TRBJ2-1; D possibly corresponds to TRBD2 (7 bases). The V end was cut by 2 bases, the J end by 2 bases, with 16 bases between. Looked up from germline, CDR1 is GTSNPN and CDR2 is SVGIG (reference sequence). The CDR3 sequence is 16 residues long. In DNA, the CDR3 is TGTGCCTGGAGTCCACTGGGAGGGGGGGCCTACAATGAGCAGTTCTTC. It encodes CAWSPLGGGAYNEQFF.

The chain joins TRBV5-1 to TRBJ2-2; weak D call: TRBD1 (6 bases). Trimming cost V 3 bases and J 2 bases, with 17 bases left between them. The CDR3 has 17 residues. Germline CDR1 reads SGHRS; CDR2 reads YFSETQ. The CDR3 DNA sequence: TGCGCCAGCAGCTGGGGACACCCGACCAAAAACACCGGGGAGCTGTTTTTT. Translating it yields CASSWGHPTKNTGELFF.

In this sample, this clone turned up once. V usage is TRBV6-5 and J usage is TRBJ1-2; the match to TRBD1 covers 9 bases. V trimming: 4 bases; J trimming: 5 bases; junction bases outside the gene matches: 11. The CDR3 spans 16 residues. Per germline, CDR1 MNHEY and CDR2 SVGAGI. CDR3 amino acids: CASSSAGTGRLYGYTF. The CDR3 DNA is TGTGCCAGCAGTTCAGCCGGGACAGGGAGATTGTATGGCTACACCTTC.

V usage is TRBV4-1 and J usage is TRBJ1-1, with D unclear. This CDR3 has 16 amino acids. Per the germline V gene, CDR1 is MGHRA and CDR2 is YSYEKL. V was shortened by 3 bases and J by 4 bases, with 18 bases between the two germline ends. CDR3 DNA: TGCGCCAGCAGCCACCCCGGTCGAAACCCCGGCACTGAAGCTTTCTTT. This gives the protein CASSHPGRNPGTEAFF.

J is TRBJ2-2 and V is TRBV10-1; 8 bases are a match to TRBD2. The CDR3 length is 14 residues. Trimming at V came to 7 bases and at J to 3 bases, leaving 4 bases not matched to a gene. CDR1 WNHNN and CDR2 SYGVQD come from the germline V gene (reference sequence). The CDR3 DNA follows: TGCGCCAGCAAGGCGGGGGGAGACACCGGGGAGCTGTTTTTT. Amino acids: CASKAGGDTGELFF.

The gene calls are TRBV5-1 and TRBJ2-7, with D perhaps being TRBD1 or TRBD2 (7 bases each). The V end lost 4 bases, the J end lost 0 bases, and 14 bases lay between the germline ends. The CDR3 length is 15 residues. Germline CDR1 reads SGHRS; CDR2 reads YFSETQ. The CDR3 loop is CASSPQGGSSYEQYF. In DNA form, the CDR3 reads TGCGCCAGCAGCCCTCAGGGGGGGAGCTCCTACGAGCAGTACTTC.

This rearrangement joins TRBV6-6 to TRBJ1-2, with no clear D. The CDR3 contains 12 residues. Germline V lookup: CDR1 MNHNY, CDR2 SVGAGI (reference sequence). V gave up 7 bases and J gave up 7 bases, with 13 bases separating them. DNA for the CDR3: TGTGCCAGCAATCCGGGGTGGAGTGGCTACACCTTC. Protein product: CASNPGWSGYTF.

The chain is built from TRBV6-5 and TRBJ2-1, with TRBD1 matching 7 bases. The CDR3 loop spans 15 amino acids. The ends lost 2 bases at V and 8 bases at J; junction bases unmatched: 9. Germline CDR1 reads MNHEY; CDR2 reads SVGAGI. CDR3 coding DNA: TGTGCCAGCAGTTACGATGCGACAGGGTTATATGAGCAGTTCTTC. Translation: CASSYDATGLYEQFF.

This chain uses TRBV5-1 with TRBJ2-2, with a possible D match to TRBD1 (5 bases). From germline, CDR1 is SGHRS and CDR2 YFSETQ. There are 14 residues in the CDR3. V lost 4 bases to trimming and J lost 4 bases, with 11 bases between them. CDR3 region: CASSIDRPTGELFF. DNA for the CDR3: TGCGCCAGCAGCATAGACAGACCCACCGGGGAGCTGTTTTTT.

This clone was observed a single time. The gene calls are TRBV2 and TRBJ2-2, with TRBD1 identical over 10 bases. Trimming took 3 bases from V and 6 from J; bases not matched to a gene: 7. Germline V CDR1 and CDR2: SNHLY, FYNNEI. The CDR3 is 16 residues long. The CDR3 bases are TGTGCCAGCAGTGACCGACAGGGGGCGTTGGCCGGGGAGCTGTTTTTT. It translates to CASSDRQGALAGELFF. The entire variable domain, with the rest obtained from reference TRBV2 and TRBJ2-2, is as follows: EPEVTQTPSHQVTQMGQEVILRCVPISNHLYFYWYRQILGQKVEFLVSFYNNEISEKSEIFDDQFSVERPDGSNFTLKIRSTKLEDSAMYFCASSDRQGALAGELFFGEGSRLTVL.

V gene TRBV4-1 combines with J gene TRBJ2-7; a weak D match, TRBD2 (5 bases). CDR1 is MGHRA, CDR2 YSYEKL, per germline. V dropped 5 bases and J dropped 2 bases, with 10 bases sitting between them. CDR3 length equals 13 residues. CDR3 DNA sequence: TGCGCCAGCAGCTACCAGAGGGCCTACGAGCAGTACTTC. Translation: CASSYQRAYEQYF.

This clone was found once. The V call is TRBV28, the J call TRBJ2-2, with 8 bases matching TRBD1. Trimming took 6 bases from V and 5 from J; bases not matched to a gene: 11. The CDR3 contains 16 residues. CDR1 MDHEN and CDR2 SYDVKM come from the germline V gene. The CDR3 sequence: CASRPRDRSLTGELFF. The CDR3 DNA reads TGTGCCAGCAGACCTCGGGACAGGAGCCTTACCGGGGAGCTGTTTTTT. Drawing the rest from reference TRBV28 and TRBJ2-2, the complete variable domain is DVKVTQSSRYLVKRTGEKVFLECVQDMDHENMFWYRQDPGLGLRLIYFSYDVKMKEKGDIPEGYSVSREKKERFSLILESASTNQTSMYLCASRPRDRSLTGELFFGEGSRLTVL.

V gene TRBV7-3 combines with J gene TRBJ2-1; 11 nucleotides agree with TRBD2. Germline V lookup: CDR1 SGHTA, CDR2 FQGTGA. The CDR3 extends over 19 amino acids. J was trimmed by 6 bases and V by 2 bases; bases with no gene match: 15. CDR3 coding DNA: TGTGCCAGCAGCTTACAGGGGAGAGTAGGGCTAGCGGGAGGCAATGAGCAGTTCTTC. Protein sequence: CASSLQGRVGLAGGNEQFF.

The chain employs TRBV3-1 (or the pseudogene TRBV3-2) and TRBJ2-1, with D possibly being TRBD1 (6 bases). CDR1 is LGHDT, CDR2 YNNKEL, per germline (reference sequence). The CDR3 runs to 17 residues. The ends were cut back, 4 bases at V and 6 bases at J, with 22 bases in the middle. This chain's CDR3 is CASSPWGRRGSSNEQFF. The DNA of the CDR3 is TGTGCCAGCAGCCCCTGGGGGCGACGAGGATCTTCCAATGAGCAGTTCTTC.

As DNA, the CDR3 is TGTGCCAGCAGTTTAGGACGGACAGGGGGCTATCAGCCCCAGCATTTT. This encodes CASSLGRTGGYQPQHF. The chain links TRBV28 to TRBJ1-5, with TRBD1 identical over 11 bases. The CDR3 totals 16 residues. The trim removed 2 bases at V and 5 bases at J, leaving 5 bases unmatched. Germline assignment: CDR1 MDHEN and CDR2 SYDVKM.

The rearrangement uses TRBV20-1 and TRBJ2-7, with no clear D. Germline V gene data show CDR1 as DFQATT and CDR2 as SNEGSKA (reference sequence). This CDR3 comprises 10 residues. V gave up 6 bases and J gave up 3 bases, with 6 bases separating them. This chain's CDR3 is CSASFYEQYF. The CDR3 DNA sequence: TGCAGTGCCTCCTTCTACGAGCAGTACTTC.